The T cell receptor (beta chain) under discussion was sequenced for a study of shared clonotypes between healthy human individuals. A note on this clone: Its specificity is unknown.

TCRdb keeps only in-frame clones here, not all; method: immunoSEQ multiplex PCR. The data show about 2.4 million clones, over 85% seen once. Study findings and constraints: Depth was large, yet rarefaction showed that sorted-subset sequencing was incomplete. Only blood was sampled; tissue repertoires likely differ. Represented genetic and exposure-history diversity was restricted by having few donors.

The V gene's germline CDR1 is MDHEN and CDR2 SYDVKM. Trimming left V 5 bases short and J 4 bases short, with 23 bases between. The CDR3 extends over 17 amino acids. The gene calls are TRBV28 and TRBJ2-5, with a weak D call TRBD1 (6 bases). This clonotype was sampled from a man in his late teens or twenties in good health. Some clones in this sample may be carry-over from other donors' samples. Sample: naive CD4+ T cells from PBMCs. This sample's subset: CD45RA+ positively selected. This CDR3 is CASSTLSGTGQPETQYF. CDR3 nucleotides: TGTGCCAGCAGTACCCTTTCGGGCACGGGACAACCAGAGACCCAGTACTTC.